Listed here are 26 T cell receptor beta chains from one sample, sequenced in a study of shared clonotypes between healthy human individuals. TCRdb keeps only in-frame clones here, not all; method: immunoSEQ multiplex PCR. Here the sample spans some 2.1 million clones, roughly 96% being singletons. The sample comprised naive CD4+ T cells sorted from blood. Subset defined: CD45RA+ positively selected. The receptor set was obtained from a man in his late teens or twenties in good health.

The rearrangement uses TRBV6-5 and TRBJ2-5; no clear D gene. Trimming removed 7 bases at V and 4 bases at J, with 13 bases between. Germline CDR1 MNHEY, CDR2 SVGAGI. The CDR3 consists of 13 residues. In DNA form, the CDR3 reads TGTGCCAGCACCCCCTCAAAAGGAGAGACCCAGTACTTC. This codes for CASTPSKGETQYF.

The J gene is TRBJ2-5, the V gene TRBV5-1; D is perhaps TRBD1 (7 bases). Trimming removed 7 bases from V and 4 bases from J, with 17 bases in between. This CDR3 is 14 amino acids long. CDR1 SGHRS and CDR2 YFSETQ come from the germline V gene. CDR3 in DNA: TGCGCCAGCGGGTTGGAGGGGGCGAGAGAGACCCAGTACTTC. Amino acid sequence: CASGLEGARETQYF.

The chain combines TRBV7-2 with TRBJ2-1, with 10 bases aligning to TRBD2. The CDR3 runs to 15 residues. In germline, CDR1 is SGHTA, CDR2 FQGNSA. After removal of 2 bases from V and 6 bases from J, the junction contained 4 bases not matched to a gene. The chain's CDR3 is CASSLRAGGGNEQFF. In DNA, the CDR3 is TGTGCCAGCAGCTTACGAGCGGGAGGGGGCAATGAGCAGTTCTTC.

The V call is TRBV9, the J call TRBJ1-3, with TRBD1 as a possible D gene (6 bases). The V gene's germline CDR1 is SGDLS and CDR2 YYNGEE. The CDR3 loop spans 19 amino acids. V was trimmed by 0 bases and J by 0 bases, leaving 19 bases between them. The CDR3 sequence is CASSVGGTGHLISGNTIYF. The CDR3, as DNA: TGTGCCAGCAGCGTAGGGGGAACGGGACATCTCATCTCTGGAAACACCATATATTTT.

The chain carries TRBV28 and TRBJ2-7; 7 positions agree with TRBD2. V lost 4 bases, J lost 6 bases, and 12 bases stayed unmatched. The germline CDR1 and CDR2 sequences are MDHEN and SYDVKM. The CDR3 contains 15 residues. The CDR3 region is CASSSLAGTRSEQYF. The CDR3 coding sequence is TGTGCCAGCAGTTCATTAGCGGGCACCCGGTCCGAGCAGTACTTC.

The chain employs TRBV5-1 and TRBJ2-5; D unresolved. The CDR3 has 14 amino acids. V was pared by 1 base and J by 1 base, with 8 bases between. The germline V gene encodes CDR1 SGHRS and CDR2 YFSETQ. CDR3: CASSLLSVQETQYF. The DNA for the CDR3 is TGCGCCAGCAGCTTGTTATCGGTCCAAGAGACCCAGTACTTC.

The chain links TRBV5-1 to TRBJ2-3; D is possibly TRBD2 (5 bases). This CDR3 spans 16 amino acids. V was shortened by 3 bases and J by 2 bases, with 16 bases between the two germline ends. The germline V gene encodes CDR1 SGHRS and CDR2 YFSETQ. CDR3 amino acids: CASSSPSAEYTDTQYF. CDR3 coding DNA: TGCGCCAGCAGCTCCCCTTCAGCGGAGTACACAGATACGCAGTATTTT. Together with reference TRBV5-1 and TRBJ2-3, the CDR3 gives the full variable domain: KAGVTQTPRYLIKTRGQQVTLSCSPISGHRSVSWYQQTPGQGLQFLFEYFSETQRNKGNFPGRFSGRQFSNSRSEMNVSTLELGDSALYLCASSSPSAEYTDTQYFGPGTRLTVL.

The rearrangement joins TRBV19 to TRBJ2-7, with D hard to call. In germline, CDR1 is LNHDA, CDR2 SQIVND (reference sequence). The V and J ends lost 3 bases and 4 bases respectively, with 10 bases between them. This CDR3 spans 13 amino acids. The CDR3 DNA reads as TGTGCCAGTAGTATTAGTGACTTGTACGAGCAGTACTTC. This encodes CASSISDLYEQYF.

This chain uses TRBV30 with TRBJ2-2; D not resolved. V shed 3 bases and J shed 8 bases, with 19 bases lying between them. Germline CDR1 reads GTSNPN; CDR2 reads SVGIG (reference sequence). The CDR3 is 15 residues long. CDR3 sequence reads: CAWSAPPLGKGELFF. CDR3 nucleotide sequence: TGTGCCTGGAGCGCACCCCCCCTTGGGAAGGGGGAGCTGTTTTTT.

This rearrangement joins TRBV6-1 to TRBJ1-3, with a possible D match to TRBD1 (6 bases). Germline V gene data show CDR1 as MNHNS and CDR2 as SASEGT. CDR3 length: 15 residues. Trimming pared 6 bases from V and 8 bases from J, leaving 20 bases between. The CDR3 DNA reads TGTGCCAGCAGCCGACAAGGGGCAGGGGAGGACACCATATATTTT. Its translation: CASSRQGAGEDTIYF.

The chain joins TRBV11-2 to TRBJ2-7; D tentatively fits TRBD1 or TRBD2 (5 bases each). V gave up 6 bases and J gave up 6 bases, with 18 bases separating them. The CDR3 covers 14 residues. CDR1 and CDR2 from the germline V gene are SGHAT and FQNNGV. The CDR3 DNA sequence: TGTGCCAGCAGTACCGGGACGGCGGCTCTCGAGCAGTACTTC. Its translation is CASSTGTAALEQYF.

J is TRBJ2-1 and V is TRBV10-3; 12 nucleotides align to TRBD2. Trimming cost V 0 bases and J 0 bases; bases outside gene matches: 6. The germline V gene encodes CDR1 ENHRY and CDR2 SYGVKD. The CDR3 consists of 19 residues. CDR3 protein: CAISESGTSGPSSYNEQFF. The CDR3 bases are TGTGCCATCAGTGAGTCAGGGACTAGCGGGCCAAGCTCCTACAATGAGCAGTTCTTC.

The CDR3 protein is CATGVYTEAFF. CDR3 bases: TGTGCCACGGGGGTCTACACTGAAGCTTTCTTT. The V gene is TRBV6-1, the J gene TRBJ1-1; tentative D call: TRBD1 (5 bases). Trimming stripped 10 bases from V and 3 bases from J, with 9 bases between. In germline, CDR1 is MNHNS, CDR2 SASEGT. The CDR3 sequence is 11 residues long.

This clone was seen once. The V call is TRBV2, the J call TRBJ1-2; no clear D. Germline V gene data show CDR1 as SNHLY and CDR2 as FYNNEI. V was trimmed by 6 bases and J by 7 bases, leaving 18 bases between them. The CDR3 has 14 amino acids. The CDR3 loop is CASRVITGLGGYTF. DNA of the CDR3: TGTGCCAGCAGGGTGATCACGGGCTTGGGTGGCTACACCTTC.

In regard to this clone: Other nucleotide sequences from this sample produce the same CDR3. The chain recombines TRBV7-2 with TRBJ2-7; 9 positions match TRBD1. Trimming took 1 base from V and 3 from J; bases not matched to a gene: 1. This CDR3 spans 14 amino acids. The germline V gene encodes CDR1 SGHTA and CDR2 FQGNSA. The CDR3 protein is CASSLGQGVYEQYF. The CDR3 DNA follows: TGTGCCAGCAGCTTAGGACAGGGGGTCTACGAGCAGTACTTC.

The gene calls are TRBV5-1 and TRBJ2-7; 8 bases match TRBD1. Germline CDR1 is SGHRS and CDR2 is YFSETQ. CDR3 length equals 14 residues. The V segment lost 4 bases and the J segment 3 bases; nucleotides outside the gene matches: 6. CDR3: CASSQQTGVYEQYF. CDR3 DNA sequence: TGCGCCAGCAGCCAACAGACAGGGGTCTACGAGCAGTACTTC. Together with reference TRBV5-1 and TRBJ2-7, the CDR3 gives the full variable domain: KAGVTQTPRYLIKTRGQQVTLSCSPISGHRSVSWYQQTPGQGLQFLFEYFSETQRNKGNFPGRFSGRQFSNSRSEMNVSTLELGDSALYLCASSQQTGVYEQYFGPGTRLTVT.

The J gene is TRBJ1-1, the V gene TRBV7-9; no definite D call. Between the trimmed V and J ends, which lost 7 bases and 3 bases, there was a span of 12 bases. The length of the CDR3 is 13 residues. The germline CDR1 and CDR2 sequences are SEHNR and FQNEAQ (reference sequence). CDR3 coding DNA: TGTGCCAGCACCAGTGTTGGGGACACTGAAGCTTTCTTT. This codes for CASTSVGDTEAFF.

The rearrangement joins TRBV30 to TRBJ1-1; TRBD1 agrees at 8 bases. Trimming cost V 0 bases and J 1 base; bases outside gene matches: 4. This CDR3 is built from 15 residues. Germline V gives CDR1 GTSNPN, CDR2 SVGIG (reference sequence). The CDR3 sequence is CAWSVTDRANTEAFF. DNA of the CDR3: TGTGCCTGGAGTGTGACGGACAGGGCGAACACTGAAGCTTTCTTT. Full variable domain (remainder filled in from reference TRBV30 and TRBJ1-1): SQTIHQWPATLVQPVGSPLSLECTVEGTSNPNLYWYRQAAGRGLQLLFYSVGIGQISSEVPQNLSASRPQDRQFILSSKKLLLSDSGFYLCAWSVTDRANTEAFFGQGTRLTVV.

As to this clone: Other DNA sequences in the sample encode the same CDR3. As DNA, the CDR3 is TGTGCCAGCAGTGAAGGGACACCCTACGAGCAGTACTTC. Translated, it gives CASSEGTPYEQYF. V usage is TRBV6-1 and J usage is TRBJ2-7, with D tentatively TRBD1 (5 bases). Germline loops: CDR1 MNHNS, CDR2 SASEGT. V lost 1 base and J 2 bases, leaving 6 bases between the germline ends. CDR3 size: 13 residues.

The rearrangement uses TRBV5-1 and TRBJ2-2, with 7 bases aligning to TRBD1. CDR3 length: 15 amino acids. Germline V gives CDR1 SGHRS, CDR2 YFSETQ. Germline trimming cut 6 bases from V and 4 bases from J; bases unmatched to any gene: 9. This CDR3 is CASKSEGAGTGELFF. CDR3 in DNA: TGCGCCAGCAAATCAGAGGGGGCTGGCACCGGGGAGCTGTTTTTT.

The V gene is TRBV28, the J gene TRBJ2-3, with a possible D match to TRBD1 (5 bases). Germline V CDR1 and CDR2: MDHEN, SYDVKM. Trimming left V 4 bases short and J 1 base short, with 15 bases between. The CDR3 contains 16 residues. The CDR3 coding sequence is TGTGCCAGCAGTTCTGCCCAATCGACAGGCACAGATACGCAGTATTTT. It translates to CASSSAQSTGTDTQYF.

V is TRBV5-4 and J is TRBJ2-7; D may be TRBD1 or TRBD2 (5 bases each). Germline CDR1 reads SGHNT; CDR2 reads YYREEE (reference sequence). Trimming left V 4 bases short and J 1 base short, with 15 bases between. The CDR3 has 15 amino acids. The CDR3 bases are TGTGCCAGCAGCCCTGTGGGGACGGATTCCTACGAGCAGTACTTC. As protein: CASSPVGTDSYEQYF.

V gene TRBV28 combines with J gene TRBJ1-6; maybe TRBD1 (6 bases). This CDR3 comprises 15 residues. The V gene's germline CDR1 is MDHEN and CDR2 SYDVKM. Trimming took off 8 bases at V and 5 bases at J, with 16 bases between the two ends. In DNA, the CDR3 is TGTGCCAGCGTGTCGGGGGCTAATAATAATTCACCCCTCCACTTT. This encodes CASVSGANNNSPLHF.

The J gene is TRBJ1-5, the V gene TRBV5-1; D unclear. The V and J ends lost 0 bases and 6 bases respectively, with 7 bases between them. The CDR3 has 13 amino acids. The germline CDR1 and CDR2 sequences are SGHRS and YFSETQ. CDR3 coding DNA: TGCGCCAGCAGCTTGGACGGCGTTCAGCCCCAGCATTTT. It specifies CASSLDGVQPQHF.

This clone came up once. The chain joins TRBV2 to TRBJ1-3; 9 bases are a match to TRBD1. V was clipped by 6 bases and J by 9 bases; unmatched bases: 6. The CDR3 extends over 13 amino acids. CDR1 and CDR2 (germline): SNHLY, FYNNEI. The CDR3 reads CASSRDREFTIYF. CDR3 DNA sequence: TGTGCCAGCAGCCGGGACAGGGAATTCACCATATATTTT.

The chain links TRBV6-5 to TRBJ1-5, with TRBD1 matching 8 bases. The ends lost 7 bases at V and 6 bases at J; junction bases unmatched: 8. Looked up from germline, CDR1 is MNHEY and CDR2 is SVGAGI. The CDR3 has 14 amino acids. The CDR3 is CASKRTGTAQPQHF. CDR3 coding DNA: TGTGCCAGCAAACGGACAGGGACGGCTCAGCCCCAGCATTTT.